Presented here are 25 T cell receptor beta chains from one specimen sequenced in a study of OX40 agonist ivuxolimab in advanced cancers. Libraries were prepared by immunoSEQ multiplex PCR; TCRdb keeps only in-frame clonotypes and omits some of them. The table shows about 53,000 clones, with around 75% occurring only once. Sequencing used CD4+ or CD8+ T cells sorted from blood, obtained in a trial of the OX40 agonist ivuxolimab. The receptors derive from an adult with an advanced solid tumor such as melanoma, head and neck, liver or kidney cancer.

Only one count was recorded for this clone. The rearrangement uses TRBV18 and TRBJ2-1; perhaps TRBD1 as D (6 bases). This CDR3 is built from 15 residues. Germline CDR1 and CDR2: KGHSH and LQKENI. Trimming left V 4 bases short and J 3 bases short, with 13 bases between. The CDR3 protein is CASSRTGTNYNEQFF. The CDR3 DNA reads as TGTGCCAGCTCACGCACCGGGACAAACTACAATGAGCAGTTCTTC. The entire variable domain, with the rest obtained from reference TRBV18 and TRBJ2-1, is as follows: NAGVMQNPRHLVRRRGQEARLRCSPMKGHSHVYWYRQLPEEGLKFMVYLQKENIIDESGMPKERFSAEFPKEGPSILRIQQVVRGDSAAYFCASSRTGTNYNEQFFGPGTRLTVL.

A single count supports this clone. The chain is built from TRBV7-9 and TRBJ1-5; D is undetermined. The CDR3 covers 14 residues. The V gene's germline CDR1 is SEHNR and CDR2 FQNEAQ (reference sequence). Trimming took off 3 bases at V and 3 bases at J, with 9 bases between the two ends. The CDR3: CASSFEGTNQPQHF. As DNA, the CDR3 is TGTGCCAGCAGCTTCGAAGGCACCAATCAGCCCCAGCATTTT.

This clone was seen only once. This chain connects TRBV29-1 to TRBJ1-2; tentative D call: TRBD1 (5 bases). The CDR3 consists of 11 residues. V was pared by 7 bases and J by 2 bases, with 8 bases between. Per the germline V gene, CDR1 is SQVTM and CDR2 is ANQGSEA. This chain's CDR3 is CSATANYGYTF. The CDR3 DNA reads as TGCAGCGCGACAGCGAACTATGGCTACACCTTC. The whole variable domain, remainder taken from reference TRBV29-1 and TRBJ1-2, is SAVISQKPSRDICQRGTSLTIQCQVDSQVTMMFWYRQQPGQSLTLIATANQGSEATYESGFVIDKFPISRPNLTFSTLTVSNMSPEDSSIYLCSATANYGYTFGSGTRLTVV.

The V and J genes are TRBV11-3 and TRBJ2-7; D uncertain. V was cut by 5 bases and J by 4 bases, with 6 bases left in between. CDR3 length equals 11 residues. The germline gives CDR1 SGHNT, CDR2 YENEEA. CDR3 DNA: TGTGCCAGCAGCGCCCTATACGAGCAGTACTTC. Translation: CASSALYEQYF.

V usage is TRBV4-1 and J usage is TRBJ2-3; no clear D. CDR1 and CDR2 from the germline V gene are MGHRA and YSYEKL. V lost 0 bases, J lost 8 bases, and 9 bases lay in between. The length of the CDR3 is 13 residues. In DNA, the CDR3 is TGCGCCAGCAGCCAAGATCAAGGAGCTACGCAGTATTTT. It yields the protein CASSQDQGATQYF.

V and J are TRBV6-4 and TRBJ2-1; D might be TRBD1 (5 bases). The CDR3 extends over 13 amino acids. V lost 3 bases and J lost 5, with 8 bases in between. Germline V gene lookup returns CDR1 MRHNA and CDR2 SNTAGT. The CDR3 sequence is CASSEQENNEQFF. The DNA for the CDR3 is TGTGCCAGCAGTGAACAGGAGAACAATGAGCAGTTCTTC.

This chain links TRBV28 with TRBJ2-5; D is ambiguous. From germline, CDR1 is MDHEN and CDR2 SYDVKM. This CDR3 is built from 13 residues. The V gene lost 3 bases and the J gene lost 2 bases, with 7 bases spanning the gap. The CDR3 DNA is TGTGCCAGCAGTTTCCCTCCACAAGAGACCCAGTACTTC. Translating gives CASSFPPQETQYF. Together with reference TRBV28 and TRBJ2-5, the CDR3 gives the full variable domain: DVKVTQSSRYLVKRTGEKVFLECVQDMDHENMFWYRQDPGLGLRLIYFSYDVKMKEKGDIPEGYSVSREKKERFSLILESASTNQTSMYLCASSFPPQETQYFGPGTRLLVL.

This chain connects TRBV5-1 to TRBJ2-6; D is uncertain. The CDR3 has 15 residues. Looked up from germline, CDR1 is SGHRS and CDR2 is YFSETQ. With 4 bases removed from V and 0 bases from J, the gap between germline ends came to 8 bases. The CDR3 protein is CASSALGSGANVLTF. CDR3 nucleotide sequence: TGCGCCAGCAGCGCTCTCGGCTCTGGGGCCAACGTCCTGACTTTC.

J is TRBJ1-5 and V is TRBV6-1, with D tentatively TRBD1 (5 bases). Trimming removed 7 bases from V and 2 bases from J, with 12 bases in between. In germline, CDR1 is MNHNS, CDR2 SASEGT. This CDR3 region has 14 residues. CDR3 amino acids: CASKGTSGNQPQHF. CDR3 bases: TGTGCCAGCAAAGGGACTTCGGGCAATCAGCCCCAGCATTTT.

The V call is TRBV2, the J call TRBJ1-2; D possibly corresponds to TRBD1 (5 bases). CDR1 is SNHLY and CDR2 is FYNNEI in the germline V gene. V lost 8 bases and J 3 bases, leaving 13 bases between the germline ends. The CDR3 extends over 13 amino acids. In DNA form, the CDR3 reads TGTGCCAGCCTACTTGTCAGGGACTATGGCTACACCTTC. It specifies CASLLVRDYGYTF.

The chain carries TRBV5-1 and TRBJ2-5, with D tentatively TRBD1 or TRBD2 (6 bases each). CDR1 and CDR2 from the germline V gene are SGHRS and YFSETQ. The CDR3 totals 14 residues. V shed 3 bases and J shed 5 bases, with 14 bases lying between them. The CDR3 DNA reads TGCGCCAGCAGCTCCGGAGGGGGTGGGGAGACCCAGTACTTC. Its translation: CASSSGGGGETQYF.

This chain joins TRBV27 and TRBJ2-5; maybe TRBD1 (6 bases). Gene TRBJ2-7 matches the end of the DNA better, so the J call may be wrong. The CDR3 runs 13 residues. Germline CDR1 is MNHEY and CDR2 is SMNVEV (reference sequence). In nucleotides, the CDR3 is TGTGCCAGCAGTACGACAGGTTCCTACGAGCAGTACTTC. Its protein product is CASSTTGSYEQYF.

V usage is TRBV2 and J usage is TRBJ1-5; D is possibly TRBD1 (6 bases). The V and J ends lost 7 bases and 2 bases respectively, with 27 bases between them. Germline lookup yields CDR1 SNHLY and CDR2 FYNNEI. This CDR3 comprises 19 residues. The CDR3 nucleotides read TGTGCCAGCAACCTACGTATGGACAGCGGACGAGGGGGCAATCAGCCCCAGCATTTT. It codes for CASNLRMDSGRGGNQPQHF.

V is TRBV5-1 and J is TRBJ1-1; the D gene is possibly TRBD1 (5 bases). V lost 0 bases to trimming and J lost 3 bases, with 12 bases between them. This CDR3 has 15 residues. Germline lookup yields CDR1 SGHRS and CDR2 YFSETQ. For the CDR3, the DNA is TGCGCCAGCAGCTTGGTCCAGGGCCCCCACACTGAAGCTTTCTTT. Amino acids: CASSLVQGPHTEAFF.

The gene calls are TRBV9 and TRBJ1-4; D remains unclear. Trimming shortened V by 3 bases and J by 7 bases, and 16 bases separated the two germline ends. CDR1 and CDR2 (germline): SGDLS, YYNGEE. This CDR3 is 15 amino acids long. This CDR3 is CASSADARRGEKLFF. In DNA, the CDR3 is TGTGCCAGCAGCGCGGACGCAAGACGAGGTGAAAAACTGTTTTTT.

This clone was found a few times. The J gene is TRBJ1-6, the V gene TRBV11-3, with TRBD1 identical over 9 bases. Germline loops: CDR1 SGHNT, CDR2 YENEEA. The CDR3 is 15 amino acids. The V segment lost 5 bases and the J segment 7 bases; nucleotides outside the gene matches: 6. CDR3 sequence (DNA): TGTGCCAGCAGCGTACAGGGGGCGTCGAATTCACCCCTCCACTTT. Protein sequence: CASSVQGASNSPLHF.

The chain carries TRBV30 and TRBJ2-3; D might be TRBD1 (6 bases). Trimming took 5 bases from V and 3 from J, leaving 15 bases between them. The CDR3 extends over 14 amino acids. CDR1 is GTSNPN, CDR2 SVGIG, per germline (reference sequence). CDR3 protein: CAWGQDRSTDTQYF. The CDR3 nucleotides are TGTGCCTGGGGGCAGGACAGATCAACAGATACGCAGTATTTT.

This sequence joins TRBV19 and TRBJ1-1; maybe TRBD1 (5 bases). With 5 bases removed from V and 0 bases from J, the gap between germline ends came to 16 bases. The CDR3 contains 16 residues. CDR1 is LNHDA, CDR2 SQIVND, per germline (reference sequence). The CDR3 DNA reads as TGTGCCAGTAGTCGGAGCCCGGGACTCATGAACACTGAAGCTTTCTTT. Residues: CASSRSPGLMNTEAFF.

V is TRBV7-9 and J is TRBJ1-2, with TRBD1 identical over 7 bases. The ends lost 5 bases at V and 7 bases at J; junction bases unmatched: 16. CDR3 length: 16 residues. CDR1 and CDR2 from the germline V gene are SEHNR and FQNEAQ (reference sequence). The CDR3 nucleotides are TGTGCCAGCAGCCTGAGCCAGGGGGGCGAATTAAGTGGCTACACCTTC. Amino acid sequence: CASSLSQGGELSGYTF.

The chain joins TRBV7-3 to TRBJ2-1; a possible D gene is TRBD2 (6 bases). Germline-derived CDR1 and CDR2 are SGHTA and FQGTGA. The CDR3 contains 15 residues. V was cut by 6 bases and J by 4 bases, with 16 bases left in between. CDR3 coding DNA: TGTGCCAGCAGGATCGGGGGAGCGGATTACAATGAGCAGTTCTTC. This encodes CASRIGGADYNEQFF.

This sequence joins TRBV6-5 and TRBJ1-1; D gene uncertain. Germline lookup yields CDR1 MNHEY and CDR2 SVGAGI. The CDR3 runs 13 residues. V dropped 2 bases and J dropped 1 base, with 5 bases sitting between them. The CDR3 coding sequence is TGTGCCAGCAGTTACCGGAAGAACACTGAAGCTTTCTTT. Amino acid sequence: CASSYRKNTEAFF.

V is TRBV6-6 and J is TRBJ2-7; the match to TRBD1 covers 7 bases. CDR3 length equals 14 residues. Germline CDR1 MNHNY, CDR2 SVGAGI (reference sequence). J was trimmed by 2 bases and V by 4 bases; bases with no gene match: 5. In nucleotides, the CDR3 is TGTGCCAGCAGTTCGTTAACAGGGGCCTACGAGCAGTACTTC. This gives the protein CASSSLTGAYEQYF.

The CDR3 region is CASRGTGYGELFF. The CDR3 nucleotides are TGTGCCAGTAGGGGGACAGGTTACGGGGAGCTGTTTTTT. The chain joins TRBV19 to TRBJ2-2, with 8 positions matching TRBD1. Germline lookup yields CDR1 LNHDA and CDR2 SQIVND (reference sequence). V was pared by 6 bases and J by 7 bases, with 4 bases of the junction left unmatched. This CDR3 has 13 amino acids.

The rearrangement links TRBV6-6 to TRBJ1-1, with a weak D call TRBD1 (5 bases). CDR3 length: 13 amino acids. Germline V CDR1 and CDR2: MNHNY, SVGAGI (reference sequence). V gave up 7 bases and J gave up 5 bases, with 14 bases separating them. Here the CDR3 DNA reads TGTGCCAGCACAACCGGGGGGGGGACTGAAGCTTTCTTT. As protein: CASTTGGGTEAFF.

The chain employs TRBV5-1 and TRBJ2-1; 7 nucleotides line up with TRBD2. Germline values: CDR1 SGHRS, CDR2 YFSETQ. The V and J ends lost 3 bases and 11 bases, in that order; junction bases with no gene match: 17. The CDR3 consists of 16 residues. CDR3 residues: CASSSTLGAGVEQQFF. The CDR3 bases are TGCGCCAGCAGCTCGACCCTAGGGGCGGGGGTGGAGCAGCAGTTCTTC.